This T cell receptor beta chain is drawn from a study of CD8 T cells in Susac syndrome. This CDR3 spans 14 amino acids. After removal of 5 bases from V and 5 bases from J, the junction contained 7 bases not matched to a gene. Germline V gene sequence: CDR1 PRHDT, CDR2 FYEKMQ (reference sequence). RNA in amounts of roughly 0.5 to 1 ug was reverse transcribed with random hexamers. TCRdb re-derived calls from the immunoSEQ multiplex PCR reads in MiXCR, one entry per CDR3 protein. The data contain almost 450,000 distinct CDR3 sequences, more than 80% of them seen just once; the ten biggest clones take up more than 0.09%.

The specimen was CD8+ T cells from PBMCs. The receptor was derived from a human donor with multiple sclerosis. This chain joins TRBV13 and TRBJ1-1, with TRBD1 matching 8 bases. CDR3 residues: CASSLQGARTEAFF. In nucleotides, the CDR3 is TGTGCCAGCAGCCTTCAGGGGGCGCGAACTGAAGCTTTCTTT.